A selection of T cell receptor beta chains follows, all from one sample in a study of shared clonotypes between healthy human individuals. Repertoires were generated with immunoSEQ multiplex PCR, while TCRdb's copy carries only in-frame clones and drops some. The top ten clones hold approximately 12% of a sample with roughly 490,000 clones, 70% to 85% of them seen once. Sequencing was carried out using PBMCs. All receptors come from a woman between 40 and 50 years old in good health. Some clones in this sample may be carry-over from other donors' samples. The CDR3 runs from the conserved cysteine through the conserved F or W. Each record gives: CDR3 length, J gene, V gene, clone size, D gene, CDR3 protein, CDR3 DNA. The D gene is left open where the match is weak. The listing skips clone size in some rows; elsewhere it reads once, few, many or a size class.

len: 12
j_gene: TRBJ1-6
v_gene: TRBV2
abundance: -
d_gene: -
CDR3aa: CASRQVNSPLHF
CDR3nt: TGTGCCAGCAGACAGGTCAATTCACCCCTCCACTTT

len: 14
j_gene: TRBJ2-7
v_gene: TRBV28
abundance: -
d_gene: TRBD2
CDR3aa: CASRLGLAGAEQYF
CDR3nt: TGTGCCAGCAGGCTGGGACTAGCGGGAGCCGAGCAGTACTTC

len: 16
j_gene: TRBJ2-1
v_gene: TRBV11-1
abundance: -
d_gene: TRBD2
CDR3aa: CASSSPVRAGGNEQFF
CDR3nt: TGTGCCAGCAGCTCCCCGGTTAGGGCCGGGGGGAATGAGCAGTTCTTC

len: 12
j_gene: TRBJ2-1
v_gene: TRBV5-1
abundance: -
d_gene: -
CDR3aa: CASSLERNEQFF
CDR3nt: TGCGCCAGCAGCTTGGAAAGAAATGAGCAGTTCTTC

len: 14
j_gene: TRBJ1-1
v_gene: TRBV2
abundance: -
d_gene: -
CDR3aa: CASSDFRRGTEAFF
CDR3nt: TGTGCCAGCAGTGACTTCAGGCGGGGCACTGAAGCTTTCTTT

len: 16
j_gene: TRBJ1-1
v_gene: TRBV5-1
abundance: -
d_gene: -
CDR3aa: CASSLAQGTMNTEAFF
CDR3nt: TGCGCCAGCAGCTTGGCCCAGGGAACTATGAACACTGAAGCTTTCTTT

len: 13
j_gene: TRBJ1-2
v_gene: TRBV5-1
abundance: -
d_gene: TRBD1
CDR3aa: CASSRGQGYGYTF
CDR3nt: TGCGCCAGCAGCAGGGGACAGGGGTATGGCTACACCTTC

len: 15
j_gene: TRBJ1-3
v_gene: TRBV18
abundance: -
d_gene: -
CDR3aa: CASSEGSIPGNTIYF
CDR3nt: TGTGCCAGCTCCGAAGGGAGTATACCTGGAAACACCATATATTTT

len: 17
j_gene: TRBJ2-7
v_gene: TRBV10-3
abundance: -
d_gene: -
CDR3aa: CAISEPQEAKRDYEQYF
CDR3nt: TGTGCCATCAGTGAGCCCCAAGAGGCAAAACGAGACTACGAGCAGTACTTC

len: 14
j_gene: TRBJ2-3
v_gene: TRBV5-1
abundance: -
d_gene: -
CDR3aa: CASSLGLHTDTQYF
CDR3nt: TGCGCCAGCAGCCTGGGACTTCACACAGATACGCAGTATTTT

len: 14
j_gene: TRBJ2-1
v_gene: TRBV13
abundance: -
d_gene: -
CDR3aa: CASSFTGESNEQFF
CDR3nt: TGTGCCAGCAGCTTTACGGGGGAGAGCAATGAGCAGTTCTTC

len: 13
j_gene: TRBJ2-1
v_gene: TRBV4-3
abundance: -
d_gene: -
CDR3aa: CASSQARFSEQFF
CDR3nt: TGCGCCAGCAGCCAAGCTAGGTTTTCTGAGCAGTTCTTC

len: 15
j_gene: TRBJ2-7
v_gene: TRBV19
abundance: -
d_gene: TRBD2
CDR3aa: CATRRASGSGDEQYF
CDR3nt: TGTGCCACCCGCCGGGCTAGCGGGAGCGGCGACGAGCAGTACTTC

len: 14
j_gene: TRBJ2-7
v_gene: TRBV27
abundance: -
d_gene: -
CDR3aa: CASSPSWRAWEQYF
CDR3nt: TGTGCCAGCAGTCCCTCGTGGAGGGCTTGGGAGCAGTACTTC

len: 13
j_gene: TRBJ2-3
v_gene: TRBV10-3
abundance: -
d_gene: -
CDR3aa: CAISELAGDTQYF
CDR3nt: TGTGCCATCAGTGAGCTAGCAGGAGATACGCAGTATTTT

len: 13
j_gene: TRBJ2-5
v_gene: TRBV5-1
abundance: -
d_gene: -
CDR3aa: CASSLGQQETQYF
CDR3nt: TGCGCCAGCAGCTTGGGGCAGCAAGAGACCCAGTACTTC

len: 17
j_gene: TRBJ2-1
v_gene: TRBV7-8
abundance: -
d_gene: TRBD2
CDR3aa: CASSPPQRTSGSDEQFF
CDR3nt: TGTGCCAGCAGCCCCCCCCAGAGAACTAGCGGGAGCGATGAGCAGTTCTTC

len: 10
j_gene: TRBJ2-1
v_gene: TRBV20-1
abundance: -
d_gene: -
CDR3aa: CSAQYNEQFF
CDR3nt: TGCAGTGCCCAGTACAATGAGCAGTTCTTC

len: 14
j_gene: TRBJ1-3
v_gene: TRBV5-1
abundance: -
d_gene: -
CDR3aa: CASSLQLGGNTIYF
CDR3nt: TGCGCCAGCAGCTTGCAATTGGGCGGAAACACCATATATTTT

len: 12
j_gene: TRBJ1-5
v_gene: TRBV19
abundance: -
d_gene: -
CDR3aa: CASNSEDQPQHF
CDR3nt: TGTGCCAGTAACAGTGAGGATCAGCCCCAGCATTTT

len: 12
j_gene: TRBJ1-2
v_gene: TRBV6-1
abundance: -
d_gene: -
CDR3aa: CASRADFYGYTF
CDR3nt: TGTGCCAGCAGGGCAGACTTCTATGGCTACACCTTC

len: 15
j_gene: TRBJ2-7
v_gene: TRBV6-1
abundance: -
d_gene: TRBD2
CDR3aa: CASSLWTSGPYEQYF
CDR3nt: TGTGCCAGCAGTTTATGGACTAGCGGGCCCTACGAGCAGTACTTC

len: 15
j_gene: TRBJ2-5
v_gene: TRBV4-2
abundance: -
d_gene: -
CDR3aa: CASSQVLGPRETQYF
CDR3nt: TGTGCCAGCAGCCAAGTGCTAGGTCCCCGCGAGACCCAGTACTTC

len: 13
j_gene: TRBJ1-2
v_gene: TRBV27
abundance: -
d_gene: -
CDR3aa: CASRLSGGGGYTF
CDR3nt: TGTGCCAGCAGACTTTCGGGGGGGGGCGGCTACACCTTC

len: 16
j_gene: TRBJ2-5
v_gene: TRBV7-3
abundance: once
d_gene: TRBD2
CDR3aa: CASSLGLAGQQETQYF
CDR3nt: TGTGCCAGCAGCTTAGGACTAGCGGGTCAACAAGAGACCCAGTACTTC

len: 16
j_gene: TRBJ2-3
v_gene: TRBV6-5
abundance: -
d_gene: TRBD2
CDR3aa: CASSFGLAGAPDTQYF
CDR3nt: TGTGCCAGCAGTTTTGGACTAGCGGGAGCCCCAGATACGCAGTATTTT

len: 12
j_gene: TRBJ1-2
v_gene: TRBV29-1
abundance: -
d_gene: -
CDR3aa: CSAEGVTYGYTF
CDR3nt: TGCAGCGCCGAGGGGGTCACCTATGGCTACACCTTC

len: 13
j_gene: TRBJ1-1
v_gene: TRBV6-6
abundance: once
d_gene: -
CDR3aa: CATNRDEDTEAFF
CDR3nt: TGTGCCACCAACAGAGATGAGGACACTGAAGCTTTCTTT

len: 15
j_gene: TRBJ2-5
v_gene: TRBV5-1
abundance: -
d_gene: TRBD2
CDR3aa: CASSLVSGRPETQYF
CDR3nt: TGCGCCAGCAGCTTGGTTAGCGGGAGACCAGAGACCCAGTACTTC

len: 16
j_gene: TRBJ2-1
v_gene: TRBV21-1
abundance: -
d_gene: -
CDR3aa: CASSKALTSVYNEQFF
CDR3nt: TGTGCCAGCAGCAAAGCCCTGACTAGCGTGTACAATGAGCAGTTCTTC

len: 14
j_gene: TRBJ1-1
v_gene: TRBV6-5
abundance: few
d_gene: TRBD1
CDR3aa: CASSWTGDDGEAFF
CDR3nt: TGTGCCAGCAGCTGGACAGGGGATGACGGTGAAGCTTTCTTT

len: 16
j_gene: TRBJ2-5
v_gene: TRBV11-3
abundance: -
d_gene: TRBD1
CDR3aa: CASSLGSVRGQETQYF
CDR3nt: TGTGCCAGCAGCTTAGGATCGGTCAGGGGGCAAGAGACCCAGTACTTC

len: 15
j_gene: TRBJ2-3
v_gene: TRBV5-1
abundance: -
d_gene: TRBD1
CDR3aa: CASSLAAGGPDTQYF
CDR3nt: TGCGCCAGCAGCTTGGCCGCAGGGGGCCCAGATACGCAGTATTTT

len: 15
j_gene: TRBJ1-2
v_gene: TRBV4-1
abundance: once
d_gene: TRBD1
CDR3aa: CASSHPPTGVGGYTF
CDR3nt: TGCGCCAGCAGCCACCCCCCGACAGGGGTGGGTGGCTACACCTTC

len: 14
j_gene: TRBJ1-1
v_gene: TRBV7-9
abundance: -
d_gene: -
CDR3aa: CASSSIIRGDGAFF
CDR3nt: TGTGCCAGCAGCTCGATAATTAGAGGGGATGGCGCTTTCTTT

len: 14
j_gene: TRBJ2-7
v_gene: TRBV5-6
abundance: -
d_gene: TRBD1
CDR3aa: CASSYGTGAYEQYF
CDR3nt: TGTGCCAGCAGCTACGGGACAGGGGCCTACGAGCAGTACTTC

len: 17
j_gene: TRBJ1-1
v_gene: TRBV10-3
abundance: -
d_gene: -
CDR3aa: CAISESLGASGSTEAFF
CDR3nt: TGTGCCATCAGTGAGTCTTTAGGGGCCTCGGGGAGCACTGAAGCTTTCTTT

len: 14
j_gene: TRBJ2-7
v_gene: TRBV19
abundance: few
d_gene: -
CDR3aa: CASSIAGASYEQYF
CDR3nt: TGTGCCAGTAGTATTGCGGGTGCATCCTACGAGCAGTACTTC

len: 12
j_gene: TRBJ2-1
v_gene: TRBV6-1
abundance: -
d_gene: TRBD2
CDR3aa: CASSDLAGGQFF
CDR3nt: TGTGCCAGCAGTGATCTAGCGGGAGGCCAGTTCTTC

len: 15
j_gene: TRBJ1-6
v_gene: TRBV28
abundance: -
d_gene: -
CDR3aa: CASSPPPLNNSPLHF
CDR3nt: TGTGCCAGCAGTCCCCCGCCCTTGAATAATTCACCCCTCCACTTT

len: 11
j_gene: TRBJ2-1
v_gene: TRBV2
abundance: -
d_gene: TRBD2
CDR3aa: CASSRGGEQFF
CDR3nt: TGTGCCAGCAGCCGGGGGGGTGAGCAGTTCTTC

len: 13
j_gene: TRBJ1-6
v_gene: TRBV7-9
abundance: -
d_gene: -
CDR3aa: CASSLEGYSPLHF
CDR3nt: TGTGCCAGCAGCTTGGAGGGGTATTCACCCCTCCACTTT

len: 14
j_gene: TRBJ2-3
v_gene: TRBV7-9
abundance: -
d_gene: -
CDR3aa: CASSLTTRTDTQYF
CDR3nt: TGTGCCAGCAGCTTGACTACGCGTACAGATACGCAGTATTTT

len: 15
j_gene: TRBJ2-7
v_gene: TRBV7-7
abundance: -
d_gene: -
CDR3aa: CASSSTDRSSYEQYF
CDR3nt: TGTGCCAGCAGCTCCACCGACAGAAGCTCCTACGAGCAGTACTTC